The entry that follows covers one T cell receptor (beta chain) sequence. No antigen is known for it. The sample comes from a study of T cell clonotyping in hematopoietic cell transplantation. Time point given: recipient sample about 28 days before transplant, after cytoreduction. The data were produced by immunoSEQ multiplex PCR, yet TCRdb's version contains in-frame clones alone and is incomplete. This table has tens of thousands of clones, roughly 90% appearing once. This CDR3 contains 16 residues. From germline, CDR1 is MNHEY and CDR2 SMNVEV (reference sequence). The V and J ends lost 5 bases and 3 bases, in that order; junction bases with no gene match: 12. Broader study findings: Few recipient clonotypes overlapped donors; over 95% were de novo at given depth.

Sequences were derived from peripheral blood mononuclear cells, sampled before stem cell transplant. The V call is TRBV27, the J call TRBJ1-2; 7 bases are shared with TRBD1. This clonotype originated in a man younger than 35 with biphenotypic leukemia. Some clones in this sample may be carry-over from other donors' samples. This CDR3 is CASSPSSGTVDYGYTF. CDR3 nucleotides: TGTGCCAGCAGTCCATCCTCCGGGACAGTGGACTATGGCTACACCTTC.